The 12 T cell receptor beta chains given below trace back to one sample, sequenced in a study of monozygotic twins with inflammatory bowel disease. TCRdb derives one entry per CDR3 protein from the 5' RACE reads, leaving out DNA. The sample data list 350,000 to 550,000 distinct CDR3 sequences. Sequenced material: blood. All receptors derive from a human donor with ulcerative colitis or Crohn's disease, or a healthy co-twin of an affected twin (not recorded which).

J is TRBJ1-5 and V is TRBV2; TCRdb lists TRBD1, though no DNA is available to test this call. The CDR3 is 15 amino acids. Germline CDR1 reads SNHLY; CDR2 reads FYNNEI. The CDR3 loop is CASSEEGAGDQPQHF.

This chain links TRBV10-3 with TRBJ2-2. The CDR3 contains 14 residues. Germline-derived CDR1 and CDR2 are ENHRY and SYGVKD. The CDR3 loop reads CAISGQAYDGELFF.

This CDR3 is CAPNAGWGGTEAFF. The rearrangement links TRBV21-1 to TRBJ1-1; the D gene TCRdb calls, TRBD1, cannot be checked with no DNA. TRBV21-1 is assigned pseudogene status. The CDR3 sequence is 14 residues long.

The CDR3 region is CASSDPGTPGRTGELFF. J is TRBJ2-2 and V is TRBV10-2; TCRdb's assignment of TRBD2 cannot be checked, as there is no DNA. Germline loops: CDR1 WSHSY, CDR2 SAAADI. The CDR3 consists of 17 residues.

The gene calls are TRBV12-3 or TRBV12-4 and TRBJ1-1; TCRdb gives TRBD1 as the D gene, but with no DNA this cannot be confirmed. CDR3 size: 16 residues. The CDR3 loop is CASSLETGTMNTEAFF.

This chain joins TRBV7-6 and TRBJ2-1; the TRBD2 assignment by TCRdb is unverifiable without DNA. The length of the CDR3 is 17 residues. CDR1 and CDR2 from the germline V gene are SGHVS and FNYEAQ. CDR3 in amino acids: CASSRYQTSGSYNEQFF.

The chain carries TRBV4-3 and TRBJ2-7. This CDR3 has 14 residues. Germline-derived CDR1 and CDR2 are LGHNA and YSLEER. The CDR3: CASSQGGRSYEQYF.

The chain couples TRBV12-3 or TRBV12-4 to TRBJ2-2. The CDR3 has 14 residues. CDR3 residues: CASSFGDTAGELFF.

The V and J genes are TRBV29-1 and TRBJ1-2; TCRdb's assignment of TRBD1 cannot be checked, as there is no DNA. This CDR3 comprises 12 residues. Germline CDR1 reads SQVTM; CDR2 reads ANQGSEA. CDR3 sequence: CSVAGTGYGYTF.

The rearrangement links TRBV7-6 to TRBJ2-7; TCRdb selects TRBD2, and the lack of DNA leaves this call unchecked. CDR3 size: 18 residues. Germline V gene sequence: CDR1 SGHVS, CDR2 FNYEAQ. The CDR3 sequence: CASRFPGEGPRKSYEQYF.

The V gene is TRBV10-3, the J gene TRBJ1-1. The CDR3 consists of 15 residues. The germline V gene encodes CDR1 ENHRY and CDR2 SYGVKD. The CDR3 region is CAISDGLSMNTEAFF.

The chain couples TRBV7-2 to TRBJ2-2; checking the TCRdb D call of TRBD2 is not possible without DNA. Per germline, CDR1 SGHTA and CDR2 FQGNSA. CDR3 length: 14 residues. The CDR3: CASSLVGHTGELFF.